This record concerns one T cell receptor beta chain sequence. Only one count was recorded for this clone. Its antigen remains undetermined. No base quality values were provided; no much bigger clone lies one nucleotide off. The data were obtained in a study of T cell responses to AZD1222 COVID-19 vaccine (dated by TCRdb to the early 2020s). Concerning the study at large: AZD1222 recipients with second doses at about 4 weeks or about 12 weeks were pooled, because spike-specific TCR depth and breadth did not differ between schedules. Trial participants were enrolled by age into subgroups of 18-55, 56-69 and 70-plus years, and around 150, 28 and 57 TCR-sequenced participants, respectively, were included in these subgroups. A total of over 230 trial participants underwent TCR sequencing, of whom 207 received two doses of AZD1222 and about 25 received two doses of the MenACWY control vaccine. Here is what the overall study found, with its caveats: Participants were mostly white British and included more females than males, and it was suggested by the authors that clonal diversity may have been underestimated. Nearly half of unique spike-specific TCRs reportedly recognized epitopes outside regions mutated in the B.1.351 and B.1.1.7 variants. Spike-specific TCR breadth and depth rose significantly after two AZD1222 doses compared with day 0 and with MenACWY recipients. Vaccine-associated CD4 TCRs spanned the whole spike protein, with dominant responses in regions 160-218 and 743-854. In the small 56-69-year group, the increase in depth fell short of significance, most likely because of low power. Because no samples from the day 14 peak response were available, repertoires could be characterized only after the peak T cell response. Conclusions about previously exposed vaccinees are limited, since just 6 or 7 AZD1222 recipients were seropositive for SARS-CoV-2 at baseline.

Taken from cysteine to phenylalanine, the CDR3 has 15 residues. The kept DNA is CDR3 alone, 45 bases in frame from the first base. V has 1 base trimmed and J has 6 bases trimmed; junction bases matching no gene number 7. In the germline V gene, CDR1 corresponds to SGHDT and CDR2 to YYEEEE. In light of the paper, this sample's time point label describes: baseline before first vaccination. Vaccinee samples came from UK trials COV001 and COV002, including a single-blind randomized controlled phase 2/3 trial of AZD1222 (ChAdOx1 nCoV-19) in healthy adults. For TCRbeta chain sequencing, PBMC samples from trial participants were taken at day 0 and at day 28 after the second dose. The CDR3 regions of human TCRbeta chains were analyzed by immunosequencing. Under the source paper's analysis protocol: TCRs in the repertoires were compared against a reference library of SARS-CoV-2-specific TCRs that had been generated with the MIRA antigen-specificity platform. Breadth was defined as the fraction of unique TCRs that were SARS-CoV-2-associated. Depth was defined as the fraction of total T cells that were SARS-CoV-2-associated. Using the MIRA data, each spike-specific TCR was mapped to the spike region that the TCR reacts to and placed in a CD4 or CD8 class. Log10-transformed breadth and depth values were compared by one-way ANOVA with Sidak's multiple comparisons tests. This immuneACCESS table, as held by TCRdb, lists in-frame sequences with V and J called but not all clones. Of the missing ones, under half trace to an unresolved V gene in checked studies; the others have no known cause. The V and J calls and clone size come from that table; D and trimming were worked out from the DNA. The sample table contains about 130,000 clones; only one count was recorded for around 94% of them. Approximately 7% of the sample goes to the ten largest clones.

Recombination linked TRBV5-6 to TRBJ2-1, and 7 junctional nucleotides match TRBD1. This sample comprised peripheral blood, obtained on day 0 of AZD1222 vaccination. This receptor was identified in an adult in good health. In nucleotides, the sequence is TGTGCCAGCAGCTTGAGGACAGGTGGAAGCAATGAGCAGTTCTTC. Translated, this gives CASSLRTGGSNEQFF. The full variable domain, completed from the reference TRBV5-6 and TRBJ2-1 proteins outside the CDR3, reads DAGVTQSPTHLIKTRGQQVTLRCSPKSGHDTVSWYQQALGQGPQFIFQYYEEEERQRGNFPDRFSGHQFPNYSSELNVNALLLGDSALYLCASSLRTGGSNEQFFGPGTRLTVL.